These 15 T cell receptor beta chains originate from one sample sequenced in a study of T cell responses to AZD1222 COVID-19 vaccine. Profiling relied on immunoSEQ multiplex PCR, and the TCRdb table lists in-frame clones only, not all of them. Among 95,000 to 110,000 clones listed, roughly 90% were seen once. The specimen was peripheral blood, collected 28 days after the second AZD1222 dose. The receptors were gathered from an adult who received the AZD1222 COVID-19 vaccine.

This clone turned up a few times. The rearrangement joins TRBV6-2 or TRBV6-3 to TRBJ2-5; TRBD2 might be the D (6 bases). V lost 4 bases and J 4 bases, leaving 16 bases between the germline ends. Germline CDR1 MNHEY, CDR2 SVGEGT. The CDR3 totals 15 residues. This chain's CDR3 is CASSSVVQGGETQYF. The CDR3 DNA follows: TGTGCCAGCAGTTCCGTGGTCCAGGGAGGAGAGACCCAGTACTTC.

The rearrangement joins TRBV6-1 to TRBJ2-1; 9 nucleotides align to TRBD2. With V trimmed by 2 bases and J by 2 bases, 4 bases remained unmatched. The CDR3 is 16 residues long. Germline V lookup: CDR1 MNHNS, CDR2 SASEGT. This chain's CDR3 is CASSERASGAYNEQFF. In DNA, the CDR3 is TGTGCCAGCAGTGAAAGGGCTAGCGGGGCCTACAATGAGCAGTTCTTC.

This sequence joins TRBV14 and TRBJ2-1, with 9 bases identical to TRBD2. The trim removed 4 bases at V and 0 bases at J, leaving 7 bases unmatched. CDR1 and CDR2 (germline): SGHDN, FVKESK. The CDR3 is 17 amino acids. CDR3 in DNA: TGTGCCAGCAGCCCGTCTCTAGCGGGGTTCTCCTACAATGAGCAGTTCTTC. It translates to CASSPSLAGFSYNEQFF.

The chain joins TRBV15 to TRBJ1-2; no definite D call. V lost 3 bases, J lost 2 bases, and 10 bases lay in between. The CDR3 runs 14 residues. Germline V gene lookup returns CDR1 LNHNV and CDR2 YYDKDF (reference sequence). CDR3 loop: CATSSDGRNYGYTF. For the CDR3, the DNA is TGTGCCACCAGCAGTGATGGACGGAACTATGGCTACACCTTC.

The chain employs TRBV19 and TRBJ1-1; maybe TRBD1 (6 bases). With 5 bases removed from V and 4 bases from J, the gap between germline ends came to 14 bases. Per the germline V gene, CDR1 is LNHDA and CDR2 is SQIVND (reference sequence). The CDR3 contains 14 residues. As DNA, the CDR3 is TGTGCCAGTAGTTATACAGGGTATCGCACTGAAGCTTTCTTT. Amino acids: CASSYTGYRTEAFF.

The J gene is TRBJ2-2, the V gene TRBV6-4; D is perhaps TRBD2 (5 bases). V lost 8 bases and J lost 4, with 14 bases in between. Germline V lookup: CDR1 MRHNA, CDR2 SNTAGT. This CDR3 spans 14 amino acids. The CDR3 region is CASGPGRGTGELFF. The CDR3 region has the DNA TGTGCCAGCGGGCCAGGACGGGGCACCGGGGAGCTGTTTTTT.

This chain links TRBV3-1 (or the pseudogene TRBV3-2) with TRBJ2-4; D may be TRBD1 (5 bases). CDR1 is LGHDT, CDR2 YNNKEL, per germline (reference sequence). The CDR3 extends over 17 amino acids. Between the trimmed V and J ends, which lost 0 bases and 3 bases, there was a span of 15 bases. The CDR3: CASSQDGATRDKNIQYF. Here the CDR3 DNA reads TGTGCCAGCAGCCAAGATGGGGCAACAAGAGACAAAAACATTCAGTACTTC.

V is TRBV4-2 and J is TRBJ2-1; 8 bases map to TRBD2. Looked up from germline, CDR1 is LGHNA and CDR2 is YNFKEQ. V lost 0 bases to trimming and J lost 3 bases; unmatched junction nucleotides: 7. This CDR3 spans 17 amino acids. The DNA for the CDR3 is TGTGCCAGCAGCCAAGATCGTGATAGCGGGATCTACAATGAGCAGTTCTTC. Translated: CASSQDRDSGIYNEQFF.

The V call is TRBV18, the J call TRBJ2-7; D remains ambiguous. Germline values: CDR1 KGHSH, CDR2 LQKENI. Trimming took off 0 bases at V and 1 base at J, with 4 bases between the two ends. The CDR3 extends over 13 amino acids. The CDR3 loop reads CASSPPLSYEQYF. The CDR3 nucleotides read TGTGCCAGCTCACCACCTCTATCCTACGAGCAGTACTTC.

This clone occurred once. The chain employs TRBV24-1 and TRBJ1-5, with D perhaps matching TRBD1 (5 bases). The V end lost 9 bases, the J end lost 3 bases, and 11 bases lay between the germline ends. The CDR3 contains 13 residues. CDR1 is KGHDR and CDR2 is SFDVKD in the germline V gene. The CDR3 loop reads CATQGGVNQPQHF. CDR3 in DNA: TGTGCCACCCAGGGAGGCGTCAATCAGCCCCAGCATTTT.

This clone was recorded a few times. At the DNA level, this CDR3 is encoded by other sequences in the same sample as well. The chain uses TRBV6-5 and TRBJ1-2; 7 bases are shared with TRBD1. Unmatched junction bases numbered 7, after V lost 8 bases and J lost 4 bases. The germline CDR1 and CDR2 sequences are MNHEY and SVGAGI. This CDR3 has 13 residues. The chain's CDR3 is CASGPPGGYGYTF. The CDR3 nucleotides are TGTGCCAGCGGGCCGCCAGGGGGCTATGGCTACACCTTC.

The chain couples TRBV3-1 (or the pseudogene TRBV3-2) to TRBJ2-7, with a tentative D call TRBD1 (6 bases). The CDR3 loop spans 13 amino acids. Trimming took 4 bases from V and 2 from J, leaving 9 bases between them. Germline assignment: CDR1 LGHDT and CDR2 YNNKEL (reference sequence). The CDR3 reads CASSPTGTYEQYF. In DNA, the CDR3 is TGTGCCAGCAGCCCCACAGGGACCTACGAGCAGTACTTC.

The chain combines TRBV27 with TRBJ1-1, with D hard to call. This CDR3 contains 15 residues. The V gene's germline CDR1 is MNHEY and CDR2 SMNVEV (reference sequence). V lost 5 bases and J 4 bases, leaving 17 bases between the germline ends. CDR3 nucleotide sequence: TGTGCCAGCAGTACATTTACATCGGGCAGCACTGAAGCTTTCTTT. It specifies CASSTFTSGSTEAFF.

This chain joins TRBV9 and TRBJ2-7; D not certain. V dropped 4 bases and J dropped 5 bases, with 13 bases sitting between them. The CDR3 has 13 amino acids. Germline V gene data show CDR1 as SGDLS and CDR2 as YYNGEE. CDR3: CASSPKTGNEQYF. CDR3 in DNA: TGTGCCAGCAGCCCCAAGACTGGCAACGAGCAGTACTTC.

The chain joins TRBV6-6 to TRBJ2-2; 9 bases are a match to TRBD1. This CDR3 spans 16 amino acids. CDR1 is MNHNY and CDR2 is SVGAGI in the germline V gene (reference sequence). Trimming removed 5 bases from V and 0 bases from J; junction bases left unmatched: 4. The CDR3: CASSRRDRANTGELFF. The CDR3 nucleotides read TGTGCCAGCAGTCGACGGGACAGGGCGAACACCGGGGAGCTGTTTTTT.